This entry lists 22 T cell receptor beta chains sequenced from one sample in a study of CD8 T cells in Susac syndrome. Random hexamers were used to reverse transcribe the RNA input (about 0.5 to 1 ug). Each CDR3 protein is one row after TCRdb ran MiXCR on the immunoSEQ multiplex PCR reads. The repertoire holds some 120,000 distinct CDR3 sequences, with around 95% as singletons. Sequenced: CD4+ T cells from PBMCs. The receptors here all came from a human donor in good health.

The chain links TRBV6-1 to TRBJ2-5; D unclear. Trimming removed 7 bases from V and 5 bases from J, with 14 bases in between. The CDR3 length is 13 residues. Germline CDR1 is MNHNS and CDR2 is SASEGT. This chain's CDR3 is CASMPDIRETQYF. The CDR3 coding sequence is TGTGCCAGCATGCCGGATATCAGGGAGACCCAGTACTTC.

The chain links TRBV4-2 to TRBJ1-1; 9 positions match TRBD1. This CDR3 region has 16 residues. V lost 1 base and J lost 4; bases outside the gene matches: 7. The germline CDR1 and CDR2 sequences are LGHNA and YNFKEQ. As DNA, the CDR3 is TGTGCCAGCAGCCAAGGGGCGACAGGGGGTAGCACTGAAGCTTTCTTT. Amino acid sequence: CASSQGATGGSTEAFF.

This rearrangement joins TRBV25-1 to TRBJ1-5; D is ambiguous. Germline V gene data show CDR1 as MGHDK and CDR2 as SYGVNS. CDR3 length: 15 residues. V lost 5 bases and J 2 bases, leaving 13 bases between the germline ends. The CDR3 region has the DNA TGTGCCAGCAGTCCAACCGAAGGAGGCAATCAGCCCCAGCATTTT. The encoded protein is CASSPTEGGNQPQHF.

This chain joins TRBV24-1 and TRBJ2-3; D gene ambiguous. Trimming removed 3 bases at V and 4 bases at J, with 13 bases between. CDR1 is KGHDR and CDR2 is SFDVKD in the germline V gene. CDR3 length: 15 residues. CDR3 coding DNA: TGTGCCACCAGTGATCCCCGGACCGCGGCAGATACGCAGTATTTT. This encodes CATSDPRTAADTQYF.

The J gene is TRBJ2-7, the V gene TRBV20-1, with 8 nucleotides matching TRBD2. This CDR3 comprises 14 residues. The V gene end was trimmed by 3 bases and the J gene end by 6 bases; junction bases not matched to a gene: 10. Germline-derived CDR1 and CDR2 are DFQATT and SNEGSKA (reference sequence). The CDR3 spells CSARKTSGGSEQYF. The CDR3 nucleotides are TGCAGTGCTAGGAAAACTAGCGGAGGGTCCGAGCAGTACTTC.

The chain employs TRBV29-1 and TRBJ1-2; possible D gene TRBD1, 6 bases. Germline lookup yields CDR1 SQVTM and CDR2 ANQGSEA. This CDR3 contains 10 residues. The V end was cut by 6 bases, the J end by 10 bases, with 12 bases between. For the CDR3, the DNA is TGCAGCGTGGGGGACACGTACTACACCTTC. It specifies CSVGDTYYTF.

The chain has TRBV5-1 and TRBJ2-7, with TRBD1 identical over 7 bases. J was trimmed by 6 bases and V by 4 bases; bases with no gene match: 10. Germline V gene lookup returns CDR1 SGHRS and CDR2 YFSETQ. The CDR3 contains 14 residues. CDR3 amino acids: CASSDRQGIGEQYF. Written as DNA, the CDR3 is TGCGCCAGCAGCGATCGACAGGGAATAGGCGAGCAGTACTTC.

This chain links TRBV19 with TRBJ2-7; 8 nucleotides match TRBD1. The V gene's germline CDR1 is LNHDA and CDR2 SQIVND (reference sequence). J was trimmed by 7 bases and V by 7 bases; bases with no gene match: 15. The CDR3 has 15 residues. In DNA form, the CDR3 reads TGTGCCAGTACCATCGGAGGACAGGGCTCTCAGGAGCAGTACTTC. This gives the protein CASTIGGQGSQEQYF. Full variable domain (remainder filled in from reference TRBV19 and TRBJ2-7): DGGITQSPKYLFRKEGQNVTLSCEQNLNHDAMYWYRQDPGQGLRLIYYSQIVNDFQKGDIAEGYSVSREKKESFPLTVTSAQKNPTAFYLCASTIGGQGSQEQYFGPGTRLTVT.

V usage is TRBV19 and J usage is TRBJ2-1, with 12 bases matching TRBD2. Trimming removed 4 bases from V and 8 bases from J; junction bases left unmatched: 15. Germline CDR1 is LNHDA and CDR2 is SQIVND (reference sequence). The CDR3 length is 18 residues. The CDR3, as DNA: TGTGCCAGTAGTACCAACCCTGGACTAGCGGGAAGTGGCTATGAGCAGTTCTTC. It translates to CASSTNPGLAGSGYEQFF.

The V call is TRBV21-1, the J call TRBJ2-1; the table assigns TRBD1, which was not confirmed against the DNA. TRBV21-1 represents a pseudogene. The CDR3 contains 12 residues. This CDR3 is CASRGQYNEQFF. As DNA, the CDR3 is TGTGCCAGCAGGGGGCAGTACAATGAGCAGTTCTTC.

This chain connects TRBV4-1 to TRBJ2-1; 9 bases fit TRBD1. The length of the CDR3 is 16 residues. The V gene's germline CDR1 is MGHRA and CDR2 YSYEKL. V lost 3 bases and J lost 0; bases outside the gene matches: 3. The CDR3: CASSQPGQGSYNEQFF. Written as DNA, the CDR3 is TGCGCCAGCAGCCAGCCGGGACAGGGCTCCTACAATGAGCAGTTCTTC.

The chain is built from TRBV18 and TRBJ1-6; D may be TRBD1 (5 bases). Trimming left V 3 bases short and J 5 bases short, with 8 bases between. Looked up from germline, CDR1 is KGHSH and CDR2 is LQKENI. This CDR3 contains 14 residues. The CDR3: CASSPGADNSPLHF. CDR3 DNA sequence: TGTGCCAGCTCACCTGGGGCAGATAATTCACCCCTCCACTTT.

V usage is TRBV27 and J usage is TRBJ1-3; D is possibly TRBD1 (6 bases). Germline-derived CDR1 and CDR2 are MNHEY and SMNVEV (reference sequence). The V end was cut by 2 bases, the J end by 0 bases, with 8 bases between. This CDR3 region has 15 residues. DNA for the CDR3: TGTGCCAGCAGTTTACAGGGGATCTCTGGAAACACCATATATTTT. Protein product: CASSLQGISGNTIYF.

V is TRBV5-1 and J is TRBJ2-7; 7 bases match TRBD1. Trimming cost V 0 bases and J 3 bases; bases outside gene matches: 9. The CDR3 is made up of 16 amino acids. Germline V gives CDR1 SGHRS, CDR2 YFSETQ. CDR3 sequence (DNA): TGCGCCAGCAGCTTGGATCCCGGACAGGTAAACTACGAGCAGTACTTC. It codes for CASSLDPGQVNYEQYF.

The rearrangement links TRBV9 to TRBJ2-1; 11 bases line up with TRBD2. The germline CDR1 and CDR2 sequences are SGDLS and YYNGEE. CDR3 length: 15 residues. Losses at the gene ends were 4 bases for V and 5 bases for J; bases not matched to a gene: 5. The DNA for the CDR3 is TGTGCCAGCAGCAAAGGGACTAGCGGCAACAATGAGCAGTTCTTC. Protein sequence: CASSKGTSGNNEQFF.

The chain joins TRBV10-1 to TRBJ2-7; no clear D. In germline, CDR1 is WNHNN, CDR2 SYGVQD (reference sequence). The CDR3 length is 14 residues. Deletions cut 0 bases from V and 2 bases from J, with 8 bases between. The CDR3 coding sequence is TGCGCCAGCAGTGAGTCTTACGGGCCCTACGAGCAGTACTTC. Protein sequence: CASSESYGPYEQYF.

This rearrangement joins TRBV6-6 to TRBJ1-1; possible D gene TRBD1, 6 bases. The germline V gene has CDR1 MNHNY and CDR2 SVGAGI (reference sequence). The CDR3 is 15 residues long. Trimming removed 5 bases at V and 1 base at J, with 14 bases between. CDR3 nucleotides: TGTGCCAGCAGTGGCCACAGGGAAGCGAACACTGAAGCTTTCTTT. Translation: CASSGHREANTEAFF.

This chain uses TRBV18 with TRBJ2-1, with D possibly matching TRBD2 (5 bases). With 0 bases removed from V and 5 bases from J, the gap between germline ends came to 11 bases. There are 15 residues in the CDR3. Germline-derived CDR1 and CDR2 are KGHSH and LQKENI. CDR3 nucleotide sequence: TGTGCCAGCTCACCACCGAACGGGCGGGACAATGAGCAGTTCTTC. This encodes CASSPPNGRDNEQFF.

The V call is TRBV19, the J call TRBJ2-2, with D possibly TRBD2 on 6 matching bases. The CDR3 has 13 amino acids. The V gene lost 8 bases and the J gene lost 5 bases, with 12 bases spanning the gap. In germline, CDR1 is LNHDA, CDR2 SQIVND (reference sequence). As DNA, the CDR3 is TGTGCCAGTCGCCAGGGAGGTACCGGGGAGCTGTTTTTT. It specifies CASRQGGTGELFF.

This chain joins TRBV6-5 and TRBJ2-7; D might be TRBD2 (6 bases). Per germline, CDR1 MNHEY and CDR2 SVGAGI. The length of the CDR3 is 13 residues. V lost 6 bases and J lost 4, with 13 bases in between. The CDR3 spells CASSRGLSYEQYF. In nucleotides, the CDR3 is TGTGCCAGCAGCCGGGGACTGTCGTACGAGCAGTACTTC.

CDR3 sequence (DNA): TGCGCCAGCAGCCCGACGCTTAGCACAGATACGCAGTATTTT. Encoded protein: CASSPTLSTDTQYF. The chain joins TRBV5-1 to TRBJ2-3; no clear D. Per germline, CDR1 SGHRS and CDR2 YFSETQ. Trimming pared 4 bases from V and 0 bases from J, leaving 9 bases between. This CDR3 is built from 14 residues. The whole variable domain, remainder taken from reference TRBV5-1 and TRBJ2-3, is KAGVTQTPRYLIKTRGQQVTLSCSPISGHRSVSWYQQTPGQGLQFLFEYFSETQRNKGNFPGRFSGRQFSNSRSEMNVSTLELGDSALYLCASSPTLSTDTQYFGPGTRLTVL.

The chain carries TRBV5-5 and TRBJ1-4, with a possible D match to TRBD1 (5 bases). The CDR3 totals 15 residues. V gave up 3 bases and J gave up 7 bases, with 16 bases separating them. Germline V gene sequence: CDR1 SGHKS, CDR2 YYEKEE (reference sequence). CDR3 protein: CASSSSRAEVEKLFF. As DNA, the CDR3 is TGTGCCAGCAGCTCGTCCAGGGCAGAAGTTGAAAAACTGTTTTTT.